Listed below are T cell receptor beta chains from one sample, sequenced in a study of blood T cell repertoires in COVID-19. Sequencing used immunoSEQ multiplex PCR; TCRdb keeps in-frame clones, though not all of them. The data show about 55,000 clones, roughly four fifths seen once. Specimen: peripheral blood. The receptors were sampled from an older woman with acute or convalescent COVID-19. CDR3s include the opening cysteine and the closing phenylalanine or tryptophan. A D gene is named only where the DNA matches it firmly. Expanded clones are given a class, and other clones once, few, many or no size at all.

d_gene: .
j_gene: TRBJ1-2
v_gene: TRBV12-3/TRBV12-4
len: 13
abundance: .
CDR3aa: CASSKQSNYGYTF
CDR3nt: TGTGCCAGCAGTAAACAGAGTAACTATGGCTACACCTTC

d_gene: TRBD2
j_gene: TRBJ2-5
v_gene: TRBV7-2
len: 16
abundance: .
CDR3aa: CASSLVPRGGQETQYF
CDR3nt: TGTGCCAGCAGCTTAGTCCCGCGGGGGGGCCAAGAGACCCAGTACTTC

d_gene: .
j_gene: TRBJ2-7
v_gene: TRBV10-3
len: 16
abundance: .
CDR3aa: CAIANVGKGPGSEQYF
CDR3nt: TGTGCCATCGCCAACGTCGGGAAGGGTCCTGGCTCCGAGCAGTACTTC

d_gene: TRBD2
j_gene: TRBJ2-2
v_gene: TRBV6-2/TRBV6-3
len: 17
abundance: .
CDR3aa: CASSFSTSGVRTGELFF
CDR3nt: TGTGCCAGCAGTTTTTCGACTAGCGGGGTGAGGACCGGGGAGCTGTTTTTT

d_gene: .
j_gene: TRBJ2-2
v_gene: TRBV18
len: 16
abundance: .
CDR3aa: CASSPTGSWNTGELFF
CDR3nt: TGTGCCAGCTCACCAACGGGGAGTTGGAACACCGGGGAGCTGTTTTTT

d_gene: TRBD2
j_gene: TRBJ2-1
v_gene: TRBV2
len: 14
abundance: .
CDR3aa: CATKGLAVYNEQFF
CDR3nt: TGTGCCACCAAGGGACTAGCGGTTTACAATGAGCAGTTCTTC

d_gene: .
j_gene: TRBJ2-7
v_gene: TRBV5-6
len: 12
abundance: .
CDR3aa: CASSAEGDEQYF
CDR3nt: TGTGCCAGCAGCGCCGAGGGTGACGAGCAGTACTTC

d_gene: .
j_gene: TRBJ1-5
v_gene: TRBV3-1/TRBV3-2
len: 15
abundance: .
CDR3aa: CASSQGGQYNQPQHF
CDR3nt: TGTGCCAGCAGCCAAGGCGGACAGTACAATCAGCCCCAGCATTTT

d_gene: .
j_gene: TRBJ1-2
v_gene: TRBV5-4
len: 14
abundance: .
CDR3aa: CASSLGQSNYGYTF
CDR3nt: TGTGCCAGCAGCTTGGGACAGAGCAACTATGGCTACACCTTC

d_gene: .
j_gene: TRBJ2-7
v_gene: TRBV3-1/TRBV3-2
len: 12
abundance: once
CDR3aa: CASSQQGAEQYF
CDR3nt: TGTGCCAGCAGCCAGCAGGGTGCCGAGCAGTACTTC

d_gene: .
j_gene: TRBJ2-1
v_gene: TRBV15
len: 14
abundance: .
CDR3aa: CATSRNRDSLGGFF
CDR3nt: TGTGCCACCAGCAGGAACCGGGACTCCTTGGGCGGGTTCTTC

d_gene: .
j_gene: TRBJ2-1
v_gene: TRBV6-1
len: 16
abundance: .
CDR3aa: CASSEFATRIYNEQFF
CDR3nt: TGTGCCAGCAGTGAATTTGCGACAAGGATCTACAATGAGCAGTTCTTC

d_gene: .
j_gene: TRBJ2-7
v_gene: TRBV9
len: 13
abundance: .
CDR3aa: CASSVGTVHEQYF
CDR3nt: TGTGCCAGCAGCGTAGGGACAGTACACGAGCAGTACTTC

d_gene: TRBD2
j_gene: TRBJ2-2
v_gene: TRBV5-4
len: 15
abundance: .
CDR3aa: CASSWTGRGTGELFF
CDR3nt: TGTGCCAGCAGCTGGACTGGGCGGGGGACCGGGGAGCTGTTTTTT

d_gene: TRBD2
j_gene: TRBJ2-7
v_gene: TRBV3-1/TRBV3-2
len: 17
abundance: .
CDR3aa: CASSQDSLSGGTYEQYF
CDR3nt: TGTGCCAGCAGCCAAGACTCTCTTAGCGGGGGAACCTACGAGCAGTACTTC

d_gene: .
j_gene: TRBJ1-4
v_gene: TRBV13
len: 14
abundance: .
CDR3aa: CASSKSQVDEKLFF
CDR3nt: TGTGCCAGCAGCAAATCCCAGGTGGATGAAAAACTGTTTTTT

d_gene: .
j_gene: TRBJ1-2
v_gene: TRBV5-6
len: 14
abundance: .
CDR3aa: CASSPDRGAYGYTF
CDR3nt: TGTGCCAGCAGCCCGGATAGGGGCGCCTATGGCTACACCTTC

d_gene: TRBD1
j_gene: TRBJ1-1
v_gene: TRBV7-9
len: 15
abundance: .
CDR3aa: CASSRWDSRNTEAFF
CDR3nt: TGTGCCAGCAGCCGATGGGACAGCCGGAACACTGAAGCTTTCTTT

d_gene: TRBD1
j_gene: TRBJ1-6
v_gene: TRBV28
len: 15
abundance: .
CDR3aa: CASSPKGQARKALHF
CDR3nt: TGTGCCAGCAGTCCAAAGGGACAGGCTCGGAAGGCCCTCCACTTT

d_gene: TRBD1
j_gene: TRBJ1-1
v_gene: TRBV5-1
len: 15
abundance: .
CDR3aa: CASSFGTGDGTEAFF
CDR3nt: TGCGCCAGCAGCTTTGGGACAGGGGACGGCACTGAAGCTTTCTTT

d_gene: .
j_gene: TRBJ2-1
v_gene: TRBV4-2
len: 14
abundance: once
CDR3aa: CASSQDLTSNEQFF
CDR3nt: TGTGCCAGCAGCCAAGATCTCACTAGCAATGAGCAGTTCTTC

d_gene: .
j_gene: TRBJ1-6
v_gene: TRBV12-3/TRBV12-4
len: 12
abundance: once
CDR3aa: CASSRRGSPLHF
CDR3nt: TGTGCCAGCAGCCGAAGGGGTTCACCCCTCCACTTT

d_gene: .
j_gene: TRBJ1-2
v_gene: TRBV9
len: 15
abundance: .
CDR3aa: CASSVDPGNPYGYTF
CDR3nt: TGTGCCAGCAGCGTAGACCCAGGGAACCCCTATGGCTACACCTTC

d_gene: .
j_gene: TRBJ1-2
v_gene: TRBV19
len: 19
abundance: .
CDR3aa: CASSIFGDKWTNVRYGYTF
CDR3nt: TGTGCCAGTAGTATATTCGGGGATAAGTGGACTAACGTCAGATATGGCTACACCTTC

d_gene: .
j_gene: TRBJ1-6
v_gene: TRBV21-1
len: 16
abundance: few
CDR3aa: CASSKGTGYHNSPLHF
CDR3nt: TGTGCCAGCAGCAAAGGAACAGGGTACCATAATTCACCCCTCCACTTT

d_gene: TRBD1
j_gene: TRBJ2-5
v_gene: TRBV29-1
len: 13
abundance: .
CDR3aa: CSGDRGPGETQYF
CDR3nt: TGCAGCGGTGACAGGGGGCCGGGGGAGACCCAGTACTTC

d_gene: .
j_gene: TRBJ2-4
v_gene: TRBV4-2
len: 17
abundance: .
CDR3aa: CASSQDPSMSAKNIQYF
CDR3nt: TGTGCCAGCAGCCAAGATCCTAGCATGTCAGCCAAAAACATTCAGTACTTC

d_gene: TRBD1
j_gene: TRBJ1-2
v_gene: TRBV6-5
len: 14
abundance: .
CDR3aa: CASSVVTGGSGYTF
CDR3nt: TGTGCCAGCAGCGTAGTGACAGGGGGAAGTGGCTACACCTTC

d_gene: .
j_gene: TRBJ1-2
v_gene: TRBV6-1
len: 13
abundance: .
CDR3aa: CASSDLAYYGYTF
CDR3nt: TGTGCCAGCAGTGACCTGGCTTACTATGGCTACACCTTC

d_gene: .
j_gene: TRBJ1-2
v_gene: TRBV18
len: 13
abundance: .
CDR3aa: CASSPLENHGYTF
CDR3nt: TGTGCCAGCTCACCACTAGAGAATCATGGCTACACCTTC

d_gene: .
j_gene: TRBJ1-6
v_gene: TRBV7-8
len: 18
abundance: .
CDR3aa: CASSLVGGGREYNSPLHF
CDR3nt: TGTGCCAGCAGCTTAGTAGGCGGGGGGAGAGAATATAATTCACCCCTCCACTTT

d_gene: .
j_gene: TRBJ2-1
v_gene: TRBV27
len: 13
abundance: .
CDR3aa: CATWSRSFNEQFF
CDR3nt: TGTGCCACGTGGTCGCGATCATTCAATGAGCAGTTCTTC

d_gene: .
j_gene: TRBJ1-6
v_gene: TRBV5-6
len: 15
abundance: .
CDR3aa: CASSGERGRNSPLHF
CDR3nt: TGTGCCAGCAGCGGGGAGAGGGGGAGAAATTCACCCCTCCACTTT

d_gene: .
j_gene: TRBJ1-5
v_gene: TRBV28
len: 12
abundance: .
CDR3aa: CASSAGPRPQHF
CDR3nt: TGTGCCAGCAGCGCGGGGCCCCGGCCCCAGCATTTT

d_gene: .
j_gene: TRBJ2-2
v_gene: TRBV5-5
len: 12
abundance: few
CDR3aa: CASSRSGGELFF
CDR3nt: TGTGCCAGCAGCCGTTCCGGCGGGGAGCTGTTTTTT

d_gene: .
j_gene: TRBJ1-2
v_gene: TRBV19
len: 12
abundance: .
CDR3aa: CASRGTSYGYTF
CDR3nt: TGTGCCAGTAGAGGGACATCGTATGGCTACACCTTC

d_gene: TRBD2
j_gene: TRBJ2-3
v_gene: TRBV7-9
len: 15
abundance: .
CDR3aa: CASSLAAGGADTQYF
CDR3nt: TGTGCCAGCAGCTTAGCGGCGGGGGGGGCCGATACGCAGTATTTT